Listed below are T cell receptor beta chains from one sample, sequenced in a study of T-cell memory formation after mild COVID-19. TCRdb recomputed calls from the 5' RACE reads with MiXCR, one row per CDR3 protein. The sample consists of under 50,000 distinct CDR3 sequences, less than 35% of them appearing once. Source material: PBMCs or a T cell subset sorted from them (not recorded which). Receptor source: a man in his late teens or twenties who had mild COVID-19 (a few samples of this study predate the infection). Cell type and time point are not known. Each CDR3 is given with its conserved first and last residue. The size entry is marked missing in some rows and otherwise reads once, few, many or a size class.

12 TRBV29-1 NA CSVRRGSYEQYF
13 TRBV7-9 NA CACTSDTAYGYTF
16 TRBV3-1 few CASSQEAGVAKNIQYF
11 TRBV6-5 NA CASSWGTVAFF
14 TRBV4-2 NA CASSHPRQLGGYTF
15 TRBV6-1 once CASSRDSSSYNEQFF
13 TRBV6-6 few CASSYFATGELFF
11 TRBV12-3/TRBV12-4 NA CASSPGVRAFF
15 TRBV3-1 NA CASSPEWGGQETQYF
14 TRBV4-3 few CASSQGRLEETQYF
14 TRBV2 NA CASKGTESTYEQYF
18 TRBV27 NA CASTGTSGGSVPYNEQFF
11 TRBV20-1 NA CSARVVETQYF
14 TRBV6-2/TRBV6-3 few CASRRGTGANEQFF
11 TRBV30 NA CAWGLVNEQYF
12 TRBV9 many CASSVGAGEQYF
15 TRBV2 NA CASSYGGAPYNEQFF
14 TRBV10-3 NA CAIGSGDSTDTQYF
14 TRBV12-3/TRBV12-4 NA CASSFTEGDTEAFF
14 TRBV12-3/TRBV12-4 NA CASSGREVYNEQFF
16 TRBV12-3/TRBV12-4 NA CASRTFAGGPTDTQYF
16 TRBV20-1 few CSASPLGISSTDTQYF
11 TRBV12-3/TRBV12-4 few CASSLGDTIYF
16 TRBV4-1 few CASSQDSGALRETQYF
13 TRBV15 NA CATADLYYNEQFF
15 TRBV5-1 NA CASSEGQLSTDTQYF
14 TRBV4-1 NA CASSQGAGNNEQFF
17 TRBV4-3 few CASSHGPGDRESYGYTF